A selection of T cell receptor beta chains follows, all from one sample in a study of cytomegalovirus exposure and HLA in healthy donors. Using immunoSEQ multiplex PCR, the repertoire was profiled, and TCRdb retains in-frame clones only, with some absent. The sample includes over 200,000 clones, around 76% seen only once; the top ten take 5% to 6.5%. Sequencing used PBMCs. The receptor source for this set is a woman aged 40 to 50 in good health and CMV-seropositive. Each CDR3 is given with its conserved first and last residue. A D gene is named only where the DNA matches it firmly. Expanded clones are given a class, and other clones once, few, many or no size at all.

clone_size | j_call | v_call | d_call | cdr3_nt | cdr3_aa
- | TRBJ1-2 | TRBV19 | TRBD1 | TGTGCCAGTAGACAACCGGGCGGGGACAGGCTCTATGGCTACACCTTC | CASRQPGGDRLYGYTF
- | TRBJ1-4 | TRBV7-2 | - | TGTGCCAGCAGCTTGGTTGGGAGGGGAGGGGGGAATGAAAAACTGTTTTTT | CASSLVGRGGGNEKLFF
few | TRBJ1-5 | TRBV19 | TRBD1 | TGTGCCAGTAGTATAGGACGAGGGACAGCGTATCAGCCCCAGCATTTT | CASSIGRGTAYQPQHF
- | TRBJ2-5 | TRBV9 | TRBD2 | TGTGCCAGCAGCGGGGGACTAGCGGGGATACAACAAGAGACCCAGTACTTC | CASSGGLAGIQQETQYF
- | TRBJ2-5 | TRBV7-2 | - | TGTGCCAGCAGCTTAGCACAGGGCTCAGAGACCCAGTACTTC | CASSLAQGSETQYF
- | TRBJ1-4 | TRBV19 | - | TGTGCCAGTACGTTTTCCGGGAGAATAAAGGAAAAACTGTTTTTT | CASTFSGRIKEKLFF
- | TRBJ2-3 | TRBV7-6 | - | TGTGCCAGCAGCCCCGTTACAGATACGCAGTATTTT | CASSPVTDTQYF
- | TRBJ1-4 | TRBV7-2 | TRBD1 | TGTGCCAGCAGCTCTGGGACAGGGCTTAATGAAAAACTGTTTTTT | CASSSGTGLNEKLFF
- | TRBJ1-2 | TRBV7-9 | TRBD1 | TGTACCAGCAGCTCCGGACAGGAACAACCCCACACCTTC | CTSSSGQEQPHTF
- | TRBJ1-4 | TRBV6-1 | TRBD1 | TGTGCCAGCCGGGACAGGGGGGATAGTGAAAAACTGTTTTTT | CASRDRGDSEKLFF
- | TRBJ1-4 | TRBV5-1 | TRBD1 | TGCGCCAGCAGCTTGGCCGGACAGGGGGTTGAAAAACTGTTTTTT | CASSLAGQGVEKLFF
- | TRBJ1-4 | TRBV29-1 | - | TGCAGCGTGCTAGGGGGGGCTCCTGAAAAACTGTTTTTT | CSVLGGAPEKLFF
- | TRBJ2-2 | TRBV14 | TRBD1 | TGTGCCAGCAGCAGACTCACCGCCCCCGGGACAGGGAGTAGGGCGAACACCGGGGAGCTGTTTTTT | CASSRLTAPGTGSRANTGELFF
once | TRBJ1-1 | TRBV5-1 | TRBD1 | TGCGCCAGCAGCAAACTCGGACAGGCGAACACTGAAGCTTTCTTT | CASSKLGQANTEAFF
- | TRBJ2-2 | TRBV4-3 | TRBD2 | TGCGCCAGCAGCCCTCGGACTAGGGGAGCCGGGGAGCTGTTTTTT | CASSPRTRGAGELFF
- | TRBJ1-2 | TRBV5-4 | - | TGTGCCAGCAGCCTTGACCGGGGACTGTTAAGCCTAGCGCGCGGCTACACCTTC | CASSLDRGLLSLARGYTF
- | TRBJ1-2 | TRBV6-1 | TRBD1 | TGTGCCAGCGAAAAACCGGGACAGGGCTATGGCTACACCTTC | CASEKPGQGYGYTF
- | TRBJ2-2 | TRBV4-3 | - | TGCGCCAGCAGCCAAGGACTAAACACCGGGGAGCTGTTTTTT | CASSQGLNTGELFF
- | TRBJ2-7 | TRBV19 | TRBD1 | TGTGCCAGCCGGGCTCCCGGGACAGGGGCCTACGAGCAGTACTTC | CASRAPGTGAYEQYF
- | TRBJ2-1 | TRBV5-1 | - | TGCGCCAGCAAAATCAGACTAGACTACAATGAGCAGTTCTTC | CASKIRLDYNEQFF
- | TRBJ1-2 | TRBV19 | - | TGTGCCAGTAAAGGGAGAGCTAACTATGGCTACACCTTC | CASKGRANYGYTF
- | TRBJ2-3 | TRBV5-1 | - | TGCGCCAGCAGCTTAGCATCGGTGGATACGCAGTATTTT | CASSLASVDTQYF
- | TRBJ1-1 | TRBV15 | - | TGTGCCACCAGCAGAGGAAAGTCTCGGGGGGAGCTAGAAGCTTTCTTT | CATSRGKSRGELEAFF
- | TRBJ1-2 | TRBV30 | TRBD1 | TGTGCCTGGAGGCAGGGGGACGGAGGCGGCTACACCTTC | CAWRQGDGGGYTF
- | TRBJ2-6 | TRBV9 | TRBD1 | TGTGCCAGCAGCACACGGGACAGGGGGCATGGGGCCAACGTCCTGACTTTC | CASSTRDRGHGANVLTF
- | TRBJ1-2 | TRBV7-2 | - | TGTGCCAGCAGCTGGGGGACTTCATCTAGAGGGGGCTACACCTTC | CASSWGTSSRGGYTF
- | TRBJ2-7 | TRBV7-2 | TRBD1 | TGTGCCAGCAGCTTAGCCTCATCCGGGACAGCCTACGAGCAGTACTTC | CASSLASSGTAYEQYF
once | TRBJ2-2 | TRBV2 | TRBD2 | TGTGCCAGCAGGCCGGGACTAGCGGGACCCCGGGCCGGGGAGCTGTTTTTT | CASRPGLAGPRAGELFF